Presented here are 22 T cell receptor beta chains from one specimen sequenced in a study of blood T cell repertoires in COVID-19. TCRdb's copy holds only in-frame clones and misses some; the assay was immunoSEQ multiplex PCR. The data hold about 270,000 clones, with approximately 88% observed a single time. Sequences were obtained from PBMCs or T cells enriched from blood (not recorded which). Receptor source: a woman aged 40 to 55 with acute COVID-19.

CDR3 sequence reads: CASSTQTGPGELFF. In DNA form, the CDR3 reads TGTGCCAGCAGCACCCAAACAGGGCCCGGGGAGCTGTTTTTT. The chain couples TRBV7-2 to TRBJ2-2; maybe TRBD1 (6 bases). CDR3 length: 14 amino acids. CDR1 SGHTA and CDR2 FQGNSA come from the germline V gene. Trimming took off 5 bases at V and 6 bases at J, with 13 bases between the two ends.

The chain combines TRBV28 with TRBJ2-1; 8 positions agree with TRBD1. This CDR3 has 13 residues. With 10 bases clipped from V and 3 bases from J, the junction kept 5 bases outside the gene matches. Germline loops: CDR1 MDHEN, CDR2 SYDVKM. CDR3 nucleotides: TGTGCCACCCGAGGACAGGGCTACAATGAGCAGTTCTTC. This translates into CATRGQGYNEQFF.

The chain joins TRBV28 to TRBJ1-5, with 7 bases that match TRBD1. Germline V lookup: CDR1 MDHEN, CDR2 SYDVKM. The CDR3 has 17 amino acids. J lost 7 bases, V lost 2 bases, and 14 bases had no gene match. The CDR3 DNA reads TGTGCCAGCAGTTTAAGCTGGGACAGCCACGGGGACCAGCCCCAGCATTTT. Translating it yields CASSLSWDSHGDQPQHF. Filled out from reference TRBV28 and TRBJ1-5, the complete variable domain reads DVKVTQSSRYLVKRTGEKVFLECVQDMDHENMFWYRQDPGLGLRLIYFSYDVKMKEKGDIPEGYSVSREKKERFSLILESASTNQTSMYLCASSLSWDSHGDQPQHFGDGTRLSIL.

CDR3 region: CASGASGSNEQFF. Here the CDR3 DNA reads TGTGCCAGCGGGGCTAGCGGGAGCAATGAGCAGTTCTTC. The chain couples TRBV2 to TRBJ2-1, with 10 bases lining up with TRBD2. The CDR3 sequence is 13 residues long. Germline CDR1 SNHLY, CDR2 FYNNEI. Trimming removed 8 bases from V and 6 bases from J; junction bases left unmatched: 4.

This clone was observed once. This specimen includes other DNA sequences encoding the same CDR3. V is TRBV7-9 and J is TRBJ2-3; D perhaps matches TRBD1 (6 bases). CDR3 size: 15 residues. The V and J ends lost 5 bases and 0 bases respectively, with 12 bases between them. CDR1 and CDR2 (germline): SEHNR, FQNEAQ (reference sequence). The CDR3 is CASSPPGVSTDTQYF. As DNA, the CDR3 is TGTGCCAGCAGCCCTCCAGGGGTTAGCACAGATACGCAGTATTTT.

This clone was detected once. DNA for the CDR3: TGTGCCAGCAGCTTGGGGGGGCTGGATGGCTACACCTTC. This sequence encodes CASSLGGLDGYTF. The chain employs TRBV5-6 and TRBJ1-2; D may be TRBD1 (6 bases). The CDR3 runs to 13 residues. V was clipped by 0 bases and J by 6 bases, with 9 bases between them. The V gene's germline CDR1 is SGHDT and CDR2 YYEEEE.

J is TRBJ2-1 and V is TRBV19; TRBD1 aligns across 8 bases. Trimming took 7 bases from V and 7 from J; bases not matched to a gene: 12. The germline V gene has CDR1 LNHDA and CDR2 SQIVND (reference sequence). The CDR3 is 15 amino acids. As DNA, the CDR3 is TGTGCCAGTACTACGGGGACAGGTTTTTTGAATGAGCAGTTCTTC. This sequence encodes CASTTGTGFLNEQFF. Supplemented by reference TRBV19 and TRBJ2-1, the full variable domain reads DGGITQSPKYLFRKEGQNVTLSCEQNLNHDAMYWYRQDPGQGLRLIYYSQIVNDFQKGDIAEGYSVSREKKESFPLTVTSAQKNPTAFYLCASTTGTGFLNEQFFGPGTRLTVL.

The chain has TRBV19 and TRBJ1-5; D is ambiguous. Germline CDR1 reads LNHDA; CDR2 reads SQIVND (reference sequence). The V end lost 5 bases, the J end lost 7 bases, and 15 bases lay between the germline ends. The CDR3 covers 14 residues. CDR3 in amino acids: CASSPGKAGQPQHF. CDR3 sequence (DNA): TGTGCCAGTAGTCCCGGGAAGGCGGGGCAGCCCCAGCATTTT.

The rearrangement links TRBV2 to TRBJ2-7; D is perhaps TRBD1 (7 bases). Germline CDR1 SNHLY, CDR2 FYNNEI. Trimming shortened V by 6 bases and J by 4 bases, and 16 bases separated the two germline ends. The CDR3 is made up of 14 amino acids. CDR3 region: CASREGVTGYEQYV. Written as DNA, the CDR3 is TGTGCCAGCAGGGAGGGAGTGACAGGGTACGAGCAGTACGTC.

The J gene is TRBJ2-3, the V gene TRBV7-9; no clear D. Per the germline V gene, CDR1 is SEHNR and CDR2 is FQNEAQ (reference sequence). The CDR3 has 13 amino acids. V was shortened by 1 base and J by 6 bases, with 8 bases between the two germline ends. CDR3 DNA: TGTGCCAGCAGCTTAGGCCCGGTGGATACGCAGTATTTT. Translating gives CASSLGPVDTQYF.

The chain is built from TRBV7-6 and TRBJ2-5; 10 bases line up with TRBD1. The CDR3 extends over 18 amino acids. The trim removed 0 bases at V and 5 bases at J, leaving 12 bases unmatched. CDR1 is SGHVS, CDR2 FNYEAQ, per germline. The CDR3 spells CASSLAPTSTGGLETQYF. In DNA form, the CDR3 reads TGTGCCAGCAGCTTAGCACCGACTTCGACAGGGGGCTTGGAGACCCAGTACTTC. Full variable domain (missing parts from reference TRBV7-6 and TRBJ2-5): GAGVSQSPRYKVTKRGQDVALRCDPISGHVSLYWYRQALGQGPEFLTYFNYEAQQDKSGLPNDRFSAERPEGSISTLTIQRTEQRDSAMYRCASSLAPTSTGGLETQYFGPGTRLLVL.

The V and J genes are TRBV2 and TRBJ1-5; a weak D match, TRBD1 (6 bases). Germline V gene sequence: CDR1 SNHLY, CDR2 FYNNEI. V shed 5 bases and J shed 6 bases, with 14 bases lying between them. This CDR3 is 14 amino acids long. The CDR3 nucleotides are TGTGCCAGCAGTTATGGGGGGGCGAGTCAGCCCCAGCATTTT. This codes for CASSYGGASQPQHF.

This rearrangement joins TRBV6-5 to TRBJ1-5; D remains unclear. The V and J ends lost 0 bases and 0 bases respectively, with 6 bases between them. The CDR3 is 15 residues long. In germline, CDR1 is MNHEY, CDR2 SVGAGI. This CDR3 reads CASSYSAVSNQPQHF. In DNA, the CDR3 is TGTGCCAGCAGTTACTCGGCAGTTAGCAATCAGCCCCAGCATTTT.

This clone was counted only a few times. CDR3 coding DNA: TGTGCCAGCAGCCCCGGCGGGACAGATTTTGGAAAACTGTTTTTT. Translation gives CASSPGGTDFGKLFF. The chain recombines TRBV11-3 with TRBJ1-4; 7 bases match TRBD1. The CDR3 length is 15 residues. The V gene's germline CDR1 is SGHNT and CDR2 YENEEA. The V segment lost 5 bases and the J segment 10 bases; nucleotides outside the gene matches: 13. Filled out from reference TRBV11-3 and TRBJ1-4, the complete variable domain reads EAGVVQSPRYKIIEKKQPVAFWCNPISGHNTLYWYLQNLGQGPELLIRYENEEAVDDSQLPKDRFSAERLKGVDSTLKIQPAELGDSAVYLCASSPGGTDFGKLFFGSGTQLSVL.

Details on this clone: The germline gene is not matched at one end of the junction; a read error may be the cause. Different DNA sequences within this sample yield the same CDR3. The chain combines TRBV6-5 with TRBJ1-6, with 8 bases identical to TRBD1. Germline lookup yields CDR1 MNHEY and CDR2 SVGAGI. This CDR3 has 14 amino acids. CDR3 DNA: TGTGCCAGCAGTTACTCGACAGGGGATTCTCCCCTCCACTTT. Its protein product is CASSYSTGDSPLHF.

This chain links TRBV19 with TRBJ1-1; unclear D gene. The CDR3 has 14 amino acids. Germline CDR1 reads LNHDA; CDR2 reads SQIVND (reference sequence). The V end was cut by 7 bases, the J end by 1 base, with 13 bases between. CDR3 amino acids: CASKRGQTNTEAFF. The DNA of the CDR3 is TGTGCCAGTAAGAGAGGGCAGACGAACACTGAAGCTTTCTTT.

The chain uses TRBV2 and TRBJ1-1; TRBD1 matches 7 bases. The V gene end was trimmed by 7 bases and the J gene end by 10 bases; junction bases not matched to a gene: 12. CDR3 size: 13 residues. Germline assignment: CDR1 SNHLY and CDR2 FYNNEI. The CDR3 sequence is CASKVQGSAGAFF. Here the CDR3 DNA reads TGTGCCAGCAAAGTACAGGGGTCTGCGGGAGCTTTCTTT.

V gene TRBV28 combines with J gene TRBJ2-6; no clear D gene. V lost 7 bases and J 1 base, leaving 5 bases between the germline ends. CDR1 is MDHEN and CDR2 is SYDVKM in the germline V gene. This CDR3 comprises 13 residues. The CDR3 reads CASIKSGANVLTF. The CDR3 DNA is TGTGCCAGCATCAAATCTGGGGCCAACGTCCTGACTTTC.

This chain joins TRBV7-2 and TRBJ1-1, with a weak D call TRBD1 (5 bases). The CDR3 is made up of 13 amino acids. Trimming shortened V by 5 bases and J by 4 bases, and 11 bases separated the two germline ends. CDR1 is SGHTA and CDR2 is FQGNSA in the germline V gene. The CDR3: CASSRDRTTEAFF. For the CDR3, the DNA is TGTGCCAGCAGCAGAGACAGAACCACTGAAGCTTTCTTT.

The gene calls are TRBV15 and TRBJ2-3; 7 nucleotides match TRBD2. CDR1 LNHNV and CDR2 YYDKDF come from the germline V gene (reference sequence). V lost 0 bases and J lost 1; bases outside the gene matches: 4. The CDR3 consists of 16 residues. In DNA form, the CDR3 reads TGTGCCACCAGCAGAGATTGGGGGGGAGGCACAGATACGCAGTATTTT. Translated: CATSRDWGGGTDTQYF.

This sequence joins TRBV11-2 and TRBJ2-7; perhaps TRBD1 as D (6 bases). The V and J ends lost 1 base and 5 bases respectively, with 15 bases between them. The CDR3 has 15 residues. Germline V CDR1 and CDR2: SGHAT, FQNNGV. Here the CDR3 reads CASSLGTGLFDEQYF. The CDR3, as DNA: TGTGCCAGCAGCTTAGGAACAGGGTTGTTTGACGAGCAGTACTTC.

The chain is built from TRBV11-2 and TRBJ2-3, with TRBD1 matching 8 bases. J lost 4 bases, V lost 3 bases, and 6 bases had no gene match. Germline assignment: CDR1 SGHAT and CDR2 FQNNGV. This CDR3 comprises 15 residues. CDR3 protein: CASSFQDRVSDTQYF. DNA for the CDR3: TGTGCCAGCAGCTTCCAGGACAGGGTTTCAGATACGCAGTATTTT.